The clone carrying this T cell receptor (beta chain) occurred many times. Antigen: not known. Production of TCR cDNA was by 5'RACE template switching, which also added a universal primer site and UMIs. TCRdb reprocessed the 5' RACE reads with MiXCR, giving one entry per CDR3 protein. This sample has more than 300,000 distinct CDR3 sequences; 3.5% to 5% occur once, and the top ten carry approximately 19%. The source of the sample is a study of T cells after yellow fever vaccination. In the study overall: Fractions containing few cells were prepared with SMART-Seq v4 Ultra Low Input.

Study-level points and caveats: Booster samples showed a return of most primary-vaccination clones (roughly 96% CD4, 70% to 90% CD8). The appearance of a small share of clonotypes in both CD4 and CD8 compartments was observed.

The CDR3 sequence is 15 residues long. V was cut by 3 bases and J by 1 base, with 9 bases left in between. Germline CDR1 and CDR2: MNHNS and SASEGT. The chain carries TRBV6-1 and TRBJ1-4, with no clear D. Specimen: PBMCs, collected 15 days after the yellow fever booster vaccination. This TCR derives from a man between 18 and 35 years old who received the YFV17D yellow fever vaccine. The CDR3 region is CASSEDRETNEKLFF. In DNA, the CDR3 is TGTGCCAGCAGTGAGGACCGTGAAACTAATGAAAAACTGTTTTTT.